Below, one T cell receptor (beta chain) is given with its context. This specimen comes from a study of control samples from healthy donors and cancer patients. The ends lost 2 bases at V and 3 bases at J; junction bases unmatched: 6. The CDR3 totals 16 residues. Germline-derived CDR1 and CDR2 are SNHLY and FYNNEI. The repertoire was sequenced with immunoSEQ multiplex PCR; TCRdb's copy has only in-frame clones and lacks some. The profile covers 46,000 or so clones, with nearly 95% appearing a single time and roughly a quarter taken by the ten largest. The sequence came from a woman aged 50 to 65 with head and neck cancer. The sample comprised PBMCs. The gene calls are TRBV2 and TRBJ2-5; TRBD1 aligns across 10 bases. CDR3 sequence reads: CASSEYDGTGEETQYF. The CDR3 DNA is TGTGCCAGCAGTGAATACGACGGGACAGGGGAAGAGACCCAGTACTTC.